The 21 T cell receptor beta chains below come from one sample, sequenced in a study of CD8 T cells in ankylosing spondylitis. Each CDR3 protein is one row after TCRdb ran MiXCR on the 5' RACE reads. The table has some 71,000 distinct CDR3 sequences, 5.3% seen once. Input material: blood, either unsorted or a sorted T cell fraction (not recorded which). All receptors come from a male donor with ankylosing spondylitis or in good health (not recorded which).

This clonotype was counted many times. In DNA, the CDR3 is TGTGCCAGTAGTACCGCGTTACAGGGTGAACTGTTTTTT. Amino acid sequence: CASSTALQGELFF. The rearrangement joins TRBV19 to TRBJ1-4, with D tentatively TRBD1 (6 bases). The germline V and J ends were trimmed by 4 bases and 12 bases, with 15 bases remaining between them. CDR3 length: 13 residues. The germline gives CDR1 LNHDA, CDR2 SQIVND (reference sequence).

Many counts were recorded for this clonotype. Germline is not matched at one junction end, which may reflect a read error. The V call is TRBV3-1, the J call TRBJ2-7; a weak D match, TRBD2 (6 bases). The germline CDR1 and CDR2 sequences are LGHDT and YNNKEL (reference sequence). The length of the CDR3 is 13 residues. The CDR3 loop reads CASSQDRGGVTLF. CDR3 bases: TGTGCCAGCAGCCAAGATCGGGGAGGCGTGACTCTCTTC.

This clonotype was seen ten or more times. The CDR3 region is CASSLRTSGDGEQYF. CDR3 coding DNA: TGTGCCAGCAGCCTACGGACTAGCGGGGACGGCGAGCAGTACTTC. V and J are TRBV4-2 and TRBJ2-7; 12 nucleotides line up with TRBD2. CDR1 is LGHNA, CDR2 YNFKEQ, per germline. Trimming took 4 bases from V and 6 from J; bases not matched to a gene: 7. The CDR3 runs to 15 residues.

The table lists this clonotype with many counts. The gene calls are TRBV9 and TRBJ2-3, with TRBD2 matching 12 bases. The CDR3 runs to 16 residues. Germline V gene data show CDR1 as SGDLS and CDR2 as YYNGEE. J lost 5 bases, V lost 0 bases, and 4 bases had no gene match. This CDR3 reads CASSVAELAGGDTQYF. For the CDR3, the DNA is TGTGCCAGCAGCGTAGCTGAACTAGCGGGGGGAGATACGCAGTATTTT.

There are many counts of this clonotype. The CDR3 DNA reads TGTGCCAGCAGCTTAACCCGATTCCAAGAGACCCAGTACTTC. It encodes CASSLTRFQETQYF. V and J are TRBV11-2 and TRBJ2-5, with D hard to call. This CDR3 comprises 14 residues. V was trimmed by 2 bases and J by 1 base, leaving 8 bases between them. Germline loops: CDR1 SGHAT, CDR2 FQNNGV.

This clonotype was seen at least ten times. V is TRBV20-1 and J is TRBJ1-2; no firm D call. Trimming pared 0 bases from V and 0 bases from J, leaving 8 bases between. Germline lookup yields CDR1 DFQATT and CDR2 SNEGSKA (reference sequence). The CDR3 has 14 residues. Here the CDR3 reads CSARDKLANYGYTF. As DNA, the CDR3 is TGCAGTGCTAGAGACAAACTAGCTAACTATGGCTACACCTTC.

The sample holds many counts of this clonotype. V and J are TRBV5-6 and TRBJ1-1; D ambiguous. The germline V gene has CDR1 SGHDT and CDR2 YYEEEE. The CDR3 is 15 residues long. V was shortened by 4 bases and J by 0 bases, with 13 bases between the two germline ends. The CDR3 DNA follows: TGTGCCAGCAGCAACGACGGGAGGATGAACACTGAAGCTTTCTTT. This gives the protein CASSNDGRMNTEAFF.

This clonotype came up many times. V usage is TRBV7-1 and J usage is TRBJ2-5, with no clear D. TRBV7-1 is annotated as an ORF whose role is uncertain. This CDR3 is built from 14 residues. The V end was cut by 5 bases, the J end by 4 bases, with 14 bases between. In nucleotides, the CDR3 is TGTGCCAGCAGCCCCTCGCCCCAAAGAGAGACCCAGTACTTC. Translated, it gives CASSPSPQRETQYF.

This clonotype was counted many times. The chain joins TRBV2 to TRBJ2-3; D gene ambiguous. The germline V and J ends were trimmed by 6 bases and 0 bases, with 10 bases remaining between them. Germline V gene sequence: CDR1 SNHLY, CDR2 FYNNEI. CDR3 size: 14 residues. The CDR3 nucleotides read TGTGCCAGCAGCCCCCCCCCTAGCACAGATACGCAGTATTTT. Translation gives CASSPPPSTDTQYF.

This clonotype occurred many times. V is TRBV5-6 and J is TRBJ1-5, with D uncertain. The CDR3 has 15 residues. V lost 2 bases and J 3 bases, leaving 12 bases between the germline ends. Germline values: CDR1 SGHDT, CDR2 YYEEEE. CDR3 in amino acids: CASSFSVGNNQPQHF. CDR3 sequence (DNA): TGTGCCAGCAGCTTCAGCGTGGGAAACAATCAGCCCCAGCATTTT. The full variable domain, completed using reference TRBV5-6 and TRBJ1-5, is DAGVTQSPTHLIKTRGQQVTLRCSPKSGHDTVSWYQQALGQGPQFIFQYYEEEERQRGNFPDRFSGHQFPNYSSELNVNALLLGDSALYLCASSFSVGNNQPQHFGDGTRLSIL.

There are many counts of this clonotype. The rearrangement links TRBV3-1 to TRBJ2-7; TRBD2 aligns across 9 bases. CDR1 LGHDT and CDR2 YNNKEL come from the germline V gene (reference sequence). V gave up 1 base and J gave up 5 bases; unmatched junction bases: 3. The CDR3 loop spans 14 amino acids. The CDR3 protein is CASSQVLAGDEQYF. The CDR3 coding sequence is TGTGCCAGCAGCCAAGTATTAGCGGGGGACGAGCAGTACTTC.

The chain links TRBV29-1 to TRBJ2-7, with TRBD1 as a possible D gene (5 bases). The CDR3 spans 11 residues. Germline assignment: CDR1 SQVTM and CDR2 ANQGSEA. Trimming cost V 4 bases and J 7 bases, with 11 bases left between them. This chain's CDR3 is CSVGGPGEQYF. DNA for the CDR3: TGCAGCGTTGGGGGCCCTGGGGAGCAGTACTTC.

In this sample, this clonotype turned up many times. V gene TRBV29-1 combines with J gene TRBJ1-1, with 7 bases identical to TRBD1. There are 14 residues in the CDR3. Germline CDR1 SQVTM, CDR2 ANQGSEA. Germline trimming cut 7 bases from V and 1 base from J; bases unmatched to any gene: 9. The DNA for the CDR3 is TGCAGCGCTTCAGCCGGGACAGCGAACACTGAAGCTTTCTTT. As protein: CSASAGTANTEAFF.

The sample holds many counts of this clonotype. The V gene is TRBV12-3 or TRBV12-4, the J gene TRBJ1-5, with no clear D. This CDR3 comprises 14 residues. Trimming cost V 5 bases and J 5 bases, with 13 bases left between them. In DNA form, the CDR3 reads TGTGCCAGCAGTCGGCAGTATCAAGATCAGCCCCAGCATTTT. Translating gives CASSRQYQDQPQHF.

This clonotype was recorded at least ten times. The CDR3 is CASSLDQGRTYEQYF. In DNA, the CDR3 is TGCGCCAGCAGCTTGGATCAGGGTAGAACCTACGAGCAGTACTTC. The V call is TRBV5-1, the J call TRBJ2-7, with a tentative D call TRBD1 (5 bases). Germline CDR1 reads SGHRS; CDR2 reads YFSETQ. The CDR3 contains 15 residues. V shed 0 bases and J shed 2 bases, with 12 bases lying between them.

This clonotype appeared many times. The chain has TRBV7-2 and TRBJ1-5; D is unclear. The V gene's germline CDR1 is SGHTA and CDR2 FQGNSA. The CDR3 contains 15 residues. Trimming shortened V by 1 base and J by 3 bases, and 10 bases separated the two germline ends. DNA of the CDR3: TGTGCCAGCAGCTTAGGCCAGGCCACCAATCAGCCCCAGCATTTT. Translated: CASSLGQATNQPQHF. Full variable domain (missing parts from reference TRBV7-2 and TRBJ1-5): GAGVSQSPSNKVTEKGKDVELRCDPISGHTALYWYRQSLGQGLEFLIYFQGNSAPDKSGLPSDRFSAERTGGSVSTLTIQRTQQEDSAVYLCASSLGQATNQPQHFGDGTRLSIL.

This clonotype was detected ten times or more. This sequence joins TRBV6-2 or TRBV6-3 and TRBJ1-5; D might be TRBD1 (6 bases). The V and J ends lost 0 bases and 1 base respectively, with 19 bases between them. Germline CDR1 MNHEY, CDR2 SVGEGT. This CDR3 is built from 19 residues. CDR3 region: CASSYSGAKGRNSNQPQHF. In DNA, the CDR3 is TGTGCCAGCAGTTACTCGGGGGCCAAGGGTAGGAACAGCAATCAGCCCCAGCATTTT.

This clonotype was observed at least ten times. The rearrangement uses TRBV28 and TRBJ2-7; D is undetermined. Germline-derived CDR1 and CDR2 are MDHEN and SYDVKM. The CDR3 covers 13 residues. V dropped 11 bases and J dropped 0 bases, with 14 bases sitting between them. The CDR3 region is CAPSGRYSYEQYF. The DNA of the CDR3 is TGTGCCCCGTCGGGCAGATACTCCTACGAGCAGTACTTC.

This clonotype was detected ten times or more. This chain uses TRBV21-1 with TRBJ1-3; TRBD1 reflects the table's D call only, with no check against the DNA. TRBV21-1 is a listed pseudogene. CDR3 length equals 15 residues. The CDR3 region has the DNA TGTGCCAGCAGCGAAGGGTCGGGGGCTAGAAACACCATATATTTT. Amino acid sequence: CASSEGSGARNTIYF.

This rearrangement joins TRBV10-3 to TRBJ2-7; D possibly corresponds to TRBD2 (5 bases). The length of the CDR3 is 15 residues. Trimming stripped 0 bases from V and 5 bases from J, with 14 bases between. Germline V gives CDR1 ENHRY, CDR2 SYGVKD. Here the CDR3 reads CAISESGSEGHEQYF. The DNA for the CDR3 is TGTGCCATCAGTGAGTCTGGTAGCGAAGGACACGAGCAGTACTTC.

In this sample, this clonotype turned up many times. The V call is TRBV3-1, the J call TRBJ2-5, with D unclear. Germline lookup yields CDR1 LGHDT and CDR2 YNNKEL (reference sequence). The CDR3 spans 11 residues. Trimming stripped 1 base from V and 5 bases from J, with 2 bases between. The DNA for the CDR3 is TGTGCCAGCAGCCAAGCGGAGACCCAGTACTTC. Protein: CASSQAETQYF.